This is a list of T cell receptor beta chains from one sample in a study of beta chain features in type 1 diabetes. TCRdb's table, derived via immunoSEQ multiplex PCR, lists solely in-frame clones and lacks some. The sample carries more than 120,000 clones, 8.5% to 12% recorded once. Specimen: naive CD4+ T cells from blood. The source is a man aged 18 to 30 in good health. Both conserved end residues are part of each CDR3. Each record gives: D gene, V gene, clone size, J gene, CDR3 protein, CDR3 DNA. A D gene is named only where the DNA matches it firmly. Clone size is shown for a subset of rows, as once, few, many or a class of expanded clone.

d_gene: TRBD1; v_gene: TRBV9; abundance: .; j_gene: TRBJ2-2; CDR3aa: CASSVLGQGVGELFF; CDR3nt: TGTGCCAGCAGCGTCCTAGGACAGGGGGTCGGGGAGCTGTTTTTT
d_gene: TRBD1; v_gene: TRBV7-3; abundance: many; j_gene: TRBJ2-7; CDR3aa: CASSKSGTGFYEQYF; CDR3nt: TGTGCCAGCAGCAAGAGCGGGACAGGGTTTTACGAGCAGTACTTC
d_gene: .; v_gene: TRBV7-9; abundance: many; j_gene: TRBJ1-5; CDR3aa: CASSLQGNQPQHF; CDR3nt: TGTGCCAGCAGCTTACAGGGGAATCAGCCCCAGCATTTT
d_gene: TRBD1; v_gene: TRBV11-2; abundance: .; j_gene: TRBJ1-2; CDR3aa: CASSLRDSTISYGYTF; CDR3nt: TGTGCCAGCAGCCTCCGGGACAGCACGATCTCCTATGGCTACACCTTC
d_gene: TRBD2; v_gene: TRBV6-1; abundance: few; j_gene: TRBJ2-7; CDR3aa: CASRNSGGAYEQYF; CDR3nt: TGTGCCAGCAGAAATAGCGGGGGGGCCTACGAGCAGTACTTC
d_gene: .; v_gene: TRBV2; abundance: .; j_gene: TRBJ1-5; CDR3aa: CATAPARVFNQPQHF; CDR3nt: TGTGCCACCGCCCCAGCGAGGGTCTTCAATCAGCCCCAGCATTTT
d_gene: .; v_gene: TRBV7-6; abundance: .; j_gene: TRBJ2-7; CDR3aa: CASNPGGGYEQYF; CDR3nt: TGTGCCAGCAACCCAGGGGGAGGCTACGAGCAGTACTTC
d_gene: .; v_gene: TRBV18; abundance: few; j_gene: TRBJ1-1; CDR3aa: CASSPWADTEAFF; CDR3nt: TGTGCCAGCTCACCATGGGCAGACACTGAAGCTTTCTTT
d_gene: .; v_gene: TRBV7-2; abundance: .; j_gene: TRBJ2-7; CDR3aa: CASSAGVEQYF; CDR3nt: TGTGCCAGCAGCGCAGGGGTAGAGCAGTACTTC
d_gene: .; v_gene: TRBV19; abundance: .; j_gene: TRBJ1-5; CDR3aa: CASSMGRDSRNQPQHF; CDR3nt: TGTGCCAGTAGTATGGGTAGAGACAGCCGAAATCAGCCCCAGCATTTT
d_gene: .; v_gene: TRBV4-1; abundance: .; j_gene: TRBJ2-7; CDR3aa: CASSSHGAKSYEQYF; CDR3nt: TGCGCCAGCAGCTCCCACGGAGCGAAGAGCTACGAGCAGTACTTC
d_gene: TRBD1; v_gene: TRBV7-2; abundance: .; j_gene: TRBJ1-6; CDR3aa: CASSWGQGASSPLHF; CDR3nt: TGTGCCAGCAGCTGGGGACAGGGGGCAAGTTCACCCCTCCACTTT
d_gene: TRBD1; v_gene: TRBV5-6; abundance: few; j_gene: TRBJ2-1; CDR3aa: CASSPGTGRGTQFF; CDR3nt: TGTGCCAGCAGTCCCGGGACAGGGAGAGGGACGCAGTTCTTC
d_gene: TRBD2; v_gene: TRBV11-3; abundance: .; j_gene: TRBJ2-7; CDR3aa: CASSLGLADSYEQYF; CDR3nt: TGTGCCAGCAGCTTGGGACTAGCGGACTCCTACGAGCAGTACTTC
d_gene: .; v_gene: TRBV9; abundance: .; j_gene: TRBJ1-5; CDR3aa: CASSVSGWGNQPQHF; CDR3nt: TGTGCCAGCAGCGTAAGCGGGTGGGGCAATCAGCCCCAGCATTTT
d_gene: TRBD2; v_gene: TRBV18; abundance: few; j_gene: TRBJ2-1; CDR3aa: CASSPPLAGAAYNEQFF; CDR3nt: TGTGCCAGCTCACCACCGCTAGCGGGGGCGGCCTACAATGAGCAGTTCTTC
d_gene: .; v_gene: TRBV5-1; abundance: few; j_gene: TRBJ2-2; CDR3aa: CASSLLGGANTGELFF; CDR3nt: TGCGCCAGCAGCCTGCTCGGCGGGGCGAACACCGGGGAGCTGTTTTTT
d_gene: .; v_gene: TRBV27; abundance: .; j_gene: TRBJ1-1; CDR3aa: CASSSRLTGAFF; CDR3nt: TGTGCCAGCAGTTCCCGACTTACTGGAGCTTTCTTT